A selection of T cell receptor beta chains follows, all from one sample in a study of T-cell memory formation after mild COVID-19. MiXCR, applied by TCRdb to the 5' RACE reads, yields one record per CDR3 protein. The profile shows 350,000 to 450,000 distinct CDR3 sequences, approximately 27% of them singletons. The source material was PBMCs or a T cell subset sorted from them (not recorded which). These TCRs come from an adult woman who had mild COVID-19 (a few samples of this study predate the infection). Cell type and time point are not known. The CDR3 runs from the conserved cysteine through the conserved F or W. D genes are given only for firm matches. Clone size appears in some rows only: once, few, many, or a class for an expanded clone.

TRBD1,few,TRBV7-9,TRBJ1-3,TGTGCCAGCAGTCGCGGGACAGCCACACTATACTCTGGAAACACCATATATTTT,CASSRGTATLYSGNTIYF
-,-,TRBV5-6,TRBJ2-7,TGTGCCAGCAGCGTCGGGGGTTACTCCTACGAGCAGTACTTC,CASSVGGYSYEQYF
TRBD1,few,TRBV5-1,TRBJ1-1,TGCGCCAGCAGCTTGGCCCGCGGAGGGGGCACGAGCACTGAAGCTTTCTTT,CASSLARGGGTSTEAFF
-,-,TRBV5-1,TRBJ1-1,TGCGCCAGCAGCTACGACAGTCACACTGAAGCTTTCTTT,CASSYDSHTEAFF
TRBD2,few,TRBV5-1,TRBJ2-1,TGCGCCAGCAGCTTGGTGGCTAGCGGGCATAATGAGCAGTTCTTC,CASSLVASGHNEQFF
-,-,TRBV6-5,TRBJ1-2,TGTGCCAGCAGTCCCAGGGTATATGGCTATGGCTACACCTTC,CASSPRVYGYGYTF
TRBD1,few,TRBV5-1,TRBJ2-6,TGCGCCAGCAGCTTGGTTGGCGGGACAGGGGGCCTTTCCTTCTCTGGGGCCAACGTCCTGACTTTC,CASSLVGGTGGLSFSGANVLTF
TRBD2,few,TRBV12-3/TRBV12-4,TRBJ2-7,TGTGCCAGCAGTTTCCGGACCGCGGGGGGGCCCTACGAGCAGTACTTC,CASSFRTAGGPYEQYF
-,-,TRBV6-5,TRBJ2-3,TGTGCCAGCAGTGGACTGAGAGCGGATACGCAGTATTTT,CASSGLRADTQYF
TRBD1,few,TRBV20-1,TRBJ2-5,TGCAGTGCTAGATCCCAGGGGGCCGGAGAGACCCAGTACTTC,CSARSQGAGETQYF
-,-,TRBV20-1,TRBJ2-3,TGCAGTGCTGGACCTCGGCGGTCCACAGATACGCAGTATTTT,CSAGPRRSTDTQYF
-,many,TRBV7-8,TRBJ2-3,TGTGCCAGCAGCAGGACTGGCGCAGGGGCCACAGATACGCAGTATTTT,CASSRTGAGATDTQYF
-,-,TRBV3-1,TRBJ1-2,TGTGCCAGCAGCCCCGGAGGGGTTGCTTTAGGCTACACCTTC,CASSPGGVALGYTF
-,-,TRBV6-5,TRBJ2-3,TGTGCCAGCAGACTTGGTATCACAGGGTACACAGATACGCAGTATTTT,CASRLGITGYTDTQYF
TRBD1,few,TRBV3-1,TRBJ2-5,TGTGCCAGCAGCCAAAGTCGGACAGGGATAATTTACGAGACCCAGTACTTC,CASSQSRTGIIYETQYF
TRBD2,-,TRBV9,TRBJ2-1,TGTGCCAGCAGCGTCGTTAGCGGGAGGGTCGGGGATGAGCAGTTCTTC,CASSVVSGRVGDEQFF
-,-,TRBV6-5,TRBJ2-7,TGTGCCACCGGGGGAGCTTCCTACGAGCAGTACTTC,CATGGASYEQYF
-,-,TRBV24-1,TRBJ1-2,TGTGCCACCAGGGGAGAGACATCGGGCTACACCTTC,CATRGETSGYTF
-,-,TRBV30,TRBJ1-1,TGTGCCTGGAGTTTGTTGGGGGACACTGAAGCTTTCTTT,CAWSLLGDTEAFF
TRBD2,few,TRBV5-4,TRBJ2-3,TGTGCCAGCAGCTACACCCCGGGACTAGAGTCAGATACGCAGTATTTT,CASSYTPGLESDTQYF
TRBD2,few,TRBV11-2,TRBJ2-1,TGTGCCAGCAGCTCTACTAGCGGGGGACCCTACAATGAGCAGTTCTTC,CASSSTSGGPYNEQFF
-,many,TRBV12-3/TRBV12-4,TRBJ1-1,TGTGCCAGCAGTCCCTCGGACACTGAAGCTTTCTTT,CASSPSDTEAFF
TRBD2,-,TRBV5-1,TRBJ2-7,TGCGCCAGCAGGAAAACCGCGGGCGGGAGAGGAATTCTCGCCTACGAGCAGTACTTC,CASRKTAGGRGILAYEQYF
TRBD2,-,TRBV6-5,TRBJ2-1,TGTGCCAGCCCGAGTAGCGGGGTGAAGTTCTTC,CASPSSGVKFF
TRBD2,few,TRBV11-2,TRBJ2-7,TGTGCCAGCAGAAGGACTAGCGGGAGGGTCGACGAGCAGTACTTC,CASRRTSGRVDEQYF
TRBD1,few,TRBV7-9,TRBJ2-2,TGTGCCAGCAGCCATAGACAGGGAATCTATACCGGGGAGCTGTTTTTT,CASSHRQGIYTGELFF
TRBD2,few,TRBV20-1,TRBJ2-3,TGCAGTGCTAGTAACGGACTAGCGGCCTATACGCAGTATTTT,CSASNGLAAYTQYF
-,few,TRBV10-3,TRBJ1-1,TGTGCCATCAGTGAGTCCCCGACAGCGCTGAACACTGAAGCTTTCTTT,CAISESPTALNTEAFF
-,once,TRBV12-3/TRBV12-4,TRBJ2-5,TGTGCCAGCAGTTCAAGTAGGGACCCCCAAGAGACCCAGTACTTC,CASSSSRDPQETQYF
-,-,TRBV7-9,TRBJ1-6,TGTGCCAGCAGCTTACCGGATTATAATTCACCCCTCCACTTT,CASSLPDYNSPLHF
TRBD2,few,TRBV2,TRBJ2-1,TGTGCCAGCAGTCCCAGCGGGAGTAATGAGCAGTTCTTC,CASSPSGSNEQFF
TRBD1,-,TRBV7-9,TRBJ2-2,TGTGCCAGCCTGGGAAGAGGGGGCCCGGACACCGGGGAGCTGTTTTTT,CASLGRGGPDTGELFF
-,-,TRBV7-8,TRBJ1-3,TGTGCCAGCAGCTCGGTAACAGGGACTGGAAACACCATATATTTT,CASSSVTGTGNTIYF
-,-,TRBV5-1,TRBJ1-2,TGCGCCAGCAGCTTGGTTCCGGGTAACGACGGCTACACCTTC,CASSLVPGNDGYTF
TRBD2,few,TRBV14,TRBJ2-1,TGTGCCAGCAGCCAAGTGGGAGGGAAGGAAAACAATGAGCAGTTCTTC,CASSQVGGKENNEQFF
-,many,TRBV20-1,TRBJ2-5,TGCAGTGCTCTGAGTGGGAAGGAGACCCAGTACTTC,CSALSGKETQYF
TRBD2,few,TRBV29-1,TRBJ2-1,TGCAGCGTCGGGACTAGCGAGTACAATGAGCAGTTCTTC,CSVGTSEYNEQFF
-,-,TRBV7-9,TRBJ1-2,TGTGCCAGCATCCCAGGGGCAGGGAGTAACTATGGCTACACCTTC,CASIPGAGSNYGYTF
-,-,TRBV19,TRBJ1-2,TGTGCCAGTGCCGTACAGGGAAACTATGGCTACACCTTC,CASAVQGNYGYTF
-,-,TRBV7-3,TRBJ2-7,TGTGCCAGCAGCTTAGCCTCTGGGGGGCCAGGGGAGCAGTACTTC,CASSLASGGPGEQYF
-,-,TRBV12-3/TRBV12-4,TRBJ1-2,TGTGCCAGCAGTTTACCCAGCCGGGGCTACACCTTC,CASSLPSRGYTF
-,many,TRBV20-1,TRBJ2-3,TGCAGTGCTAGAGTGGGTACAGATACGCAGTATTTT,CSARVGTDTQYF
-,few,TRBV29-1,TRBJ2-3,TGCAGCGTTGATGCGGCAGCTGGGGTCACAGATACGCAGTATTTT,CSVDAAAGVTDTQYF
-,-,TRBV20-1,TRBJ1-2,TGCAGTGCTAGTGACCGCTATGGCTACACCTTC,CSASDRYGYTF
-,-,TRBV10-3,TRBJ1-3,TGTGCCATCATGCGGGACTCTGGAAACACCATATATTTT,CAIMRDSGNTIYF
-,-,TRBV20-1,TRBJ1-2,TGCAGTGCTAGAGGTCAGGGAGGGCCATTAGGGGGCTACACCTTC,CSARGQGGPLGGYTF
-,few,TRBV7-6,TRBJ2-7,TGTGCCAGCAGTTCAGAGGGGGGGGCCACCTACGAGCAGTACTTC,CASSSEGGATYEQYF
TRBD2,-,TRBV5-1,TRBJ2-3,TGCGCCAGCAGCTTTAGCGGGAGAGGAGATACGCAGTATTTT,CASSFSGRGDTQYF